A single sample is the source of the 16 T cell receptor beta chains below, sequenced in a study of blood T cells in healthy people across ages. It was with a sample-barcoded 5' primer and a J-beta primer mix that a second PCR of roughly 7 to 12 cycles was run. TCRdb re-analysed the 5' RACE reads in MiXCR, keeping a single row per CDR3 protein. The sample carries about 1.1 million distinct CDR3 sequences, less than 45% recorded once. Material for sequencing was blood. These receptors originate from a man between 18 and 35 years old in good health.

The chain employs TRBV6-5 and TRBJ1-1; 7 bases agree with TRBD1. Germline CDR1 is MNHEY and CDR2 is SVGAGI. There are 14 residues in the CDR3. With V trimmed by 5 bases and J by 6 bases, 9 bases remained unmatched. CDR3 DNA sequence: TGTGCCAGCAGTCCGGACAGGTCCGCCCCTGAAGCTTTCTTT. Translated: CASSPDRSAPEAFF.

The chain has TRBV3-1 and TRBJ1-4; possibly TRBD1 for D (6 bases). From germline, CDR1 is LGHDT and CDR2 YNNKEL (reference sequence). This CDR3 spans 14 amino acids. The ends were cut back, 1 base at V and 6 bases at J, with 9 bases in the middle. The CDR3 protein is CASSQARGDEKLFF. CDR3 DNA sequence: TGTGCCAGCAGCCAAGCCAGGGGTGATGAAAAACTGTTTTTT.

Ten or more counts support this clonotype. The V call is TRBV6-2 or TRBV6-3, the J call TRBJ1-2; D gene ambiguous. The CDR3 runs 13 residues. CDR1 and CDR2 (germline): MNHEY, SVGEGT. The germline V and J ends were trimmed by 2 bases and 0 bases, with 4 bases remaining between them. The CDR3: CASSYQTNYGYTF. CDR3 bases: TGTGCCAGCAGTTACCAAACTAACTATGGCTACACCTTC.

The CDR3 nucleotides are TGTGCCAGCAGTTACAGCGGGGCCTTGGGGGAGACCCAGTACTTC. The encoded protein is CASSYSGALGETQYF. The chain is built from TRBV28 and TRBJ2-5, with 7 positions matching TRBD2. V lost 4 bases, J lost 5 bases, and 10 bases stayed unmatched. Germline V gene sequence: CDR1 MDHEN, CDR2 SYDVKM. This CDR3 is 15 amino acids long.

The chain has TRBV25-1 and TRBJ2-1; the D is unclear. The CDR3 totals 14 residues. V shed 11 bases and J shed 8 bases, with 22 bases lying between them. Germline V gene data show CDR1 as MGHDK and CDR2 as SYGVNS. DNA for the CDR3: TGTGCCGCCACACCCCGGACGAATGACCATGAGCAGTTCTTC. Protein product: CAATPRTNDHEQFF.

The chain has TRBV20-1 and TRBJ2-1; D is uncertain. CDR3 length: 14 residues. Germline V gene data show CDR1 as DFQATT and CDR2 as SNEGSKA (reference sequence). Between the trimmed V and J ends, which lost 6 bases and 13 bases, there was a span of 25 bases. The CDR3 region has the DNA TGCAGTGCCACGGACCCACAGTACCAAGAGACCCAGTTCTTC. It specifies CSATDPQYQETQFF.

The chain joins TRBV20-1 to TRBJ1-4; no clear D gene. The CDR3 loop spans 17 amino acids. Trimming cost V 0 bases and J 11 bases, with 25 bases left between them. From germline, CDR1 is DFQATT and CDR2 SNEGSKA (reference sequence). The CDR3 coding sequence is TGCAGTGCTAGAGAGACGTGGGGAACACCAACCGCGAGGAAACTGTTTTTT. This translates into CSARETWGTPTARKLFF.

This rearrangement joins TRBV20-1 to TRBJ2-1; D may be TRBD1 (5 bases). This CDR3 region has 15 residues. V lost 0 bases, J lost 9 bases, and 18 bases lay in between. Germline values: CDR1 DFQATT, CDR2 SNEGSKA (reference sequence). The DNA of the CDR3 is TGCAGTGCTAGAGATCCCGGGTTGCATCAGGGTGAGCAGTTCTTC. Translating gives CSARDPGLHQGEQFF.

This clonotype was seen just once. The rearrangement uses TRBV7-2 and TRBJ1-2, with D tentatively TRBD1 (6 bases). V lost 4 bases, J lost 0 bases, and 18 bases lay in between. This CDR3 has 17 residues. The V gene's germline CDR1 is SGHTA and CDR2 FQGNSA. In DNA form, the CDR3 reads TGTGCCAGCAGCTCCAGAAGGGGGAGCGTCCCTAACTATGGCTACACCTTC. Protein sequence: CASSSRRGSVPNYGYTF.

This clonotype was found once. The V and J genes are TRBV3-1 and TRBJ2-3; D is uncertain. The germline V gene has CDR1 LGHDT and CDR2 YNNKEL (reference sequence). The CDR3 covers 15 residues. V shed 2 bases and J shed 3 bases, with 12 bases lying between them. The CDR3 here is CASSQYKAGTDTQYF. CDR3 sequence (DNA): TGTGCCAGCAGCCAATATAAGGCAGGTACAGATACGCAGTATTTT.

The rearrangement uses TRBV20-1 and TRBJ1-2; a possible D gene is TRBD1 (5 bases). There are 15 residues in the CDR3. The V end lost 2 bases, the J end lost 6 bases, and 19 bases lay between the germline ends. The V gene's germline CDR1 is DFQATT and CDR2 SNEGSKA (reference sequence). The CDR3 region is CSARSLETVWHGYTF. The CDR3 DNA reads as TGCAGTGCTAGAAGTCTTGAGACAGTTTGGCATGGCTACACCTTC.

The chain has TRBV12-3 or TRBV12-4 and TRBJ2-4, with 11 bases identical to TRBD2. This CDR3 has 18 amino acids. Trimming at V came to 6 bases and at J to 2 bases, leaving 12 bases not matched to a gene. CDR3 nucleotides: TGTGCCAGCAGCTACCGTCCGGCTAGCGGGGGGTCCAAAAACATTCAGTACTTC. It is translated as CASSYRPASGGSKNIQYF.

V and J are TRBV4-1 and TRBJ2-3; D is unclear. V lost 4 bases, J lost 3 bases, and 11 bases lay in between. The CDR3 contains 14 residues. In germline, CDR1 is MGHRA, CDR2 YSYEKL. The CDR3 here is CASSPETPTDTQYF. The CDR3 DNA follows: TGCGCCAGCAGCCCGGAGACCCCGACAGATACGCAGTATTTT.

The chain recombines TRBV12-3 or TRBV12-4 with TRBJ1-1; weak D call: TRBD1 (5 bases). V was trimmed by 6 bases and J by 6 bases, leaving 17 bases between them. The CDR3 loop spans 14 amino acids. The CDR3 DNA sequence: TGTGCCAGCAGAACCGGGACCGGGATGTCTGAAGCTTTCTTT. It encodes CASRTGTGMSEAFF.

The V call is TRBV3-1, the J call TRBJ2-1, with D unresolved. The CDR3 runs 13 residues. V shed 0 bases and J shed 15 bases, with 15 bases lying between them. Germline V gene lookup returns CDR1 LGHDT and CDR2 YNNKEL (reference sequence). The DNA for the CDR3 is TGTGCCAGCAGCCAAGAAGCCCCTTTCCGAACGTTCTTC. The encoded protein is CASSQEAPFRTFF.

The chain has TRBV20-1 and TRBJ1-1; 7 bases match TRBD1. V trimming: 6 bases; J trimming: 0 bases; junction bases outside the gene matches: 4. Germline values: CDR1 DFQATT, CDR2 SNEGSKA (reference sequence). The CDR3 consists of 13 residues. CDR3 bases: TGCAGTGCGGGACAGACCTTGAACACTGAAGCTTTCTTT. Its translation: CSAGQTLNTEAFF.